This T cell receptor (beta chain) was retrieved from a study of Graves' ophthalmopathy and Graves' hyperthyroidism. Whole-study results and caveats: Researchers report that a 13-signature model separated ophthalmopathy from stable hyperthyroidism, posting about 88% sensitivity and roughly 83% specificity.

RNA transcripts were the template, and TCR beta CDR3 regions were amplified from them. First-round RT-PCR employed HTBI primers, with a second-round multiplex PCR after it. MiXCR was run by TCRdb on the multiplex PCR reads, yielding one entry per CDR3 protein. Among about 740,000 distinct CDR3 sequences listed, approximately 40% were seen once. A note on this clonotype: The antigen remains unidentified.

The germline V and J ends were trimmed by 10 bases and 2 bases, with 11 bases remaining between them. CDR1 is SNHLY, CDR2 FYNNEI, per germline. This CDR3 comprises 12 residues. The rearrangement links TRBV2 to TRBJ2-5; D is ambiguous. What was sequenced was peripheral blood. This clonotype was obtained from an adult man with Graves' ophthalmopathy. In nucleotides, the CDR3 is TGTGCCATATTATCCGATCAAGAGACCCAGTACTTC. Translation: CAILSDQETQYF.